This TCR beta chain was identified during a study of shared clonotypes between healthy human individuals. Across the study: The cohort comprised two women and a few men. Their ages spanned 18 to 49 years.

The table lists this clone with a count of one. The genomic DNA of each subset was split evenly across several immunoSEQ plates. This table comes from immunoSEQ multiplex PCR, and its TCRdb copy is limited to in-frame clones, with some not included. The data contain over 1.4 million clones, more than 95% of them singletons. The trim removed 2 bases at V and 9 bases at J, leaving 8 bases unmatched. CDR3 length: 15 residues. Germline V lookup: CDR1 MNHNS, CDR2 SASEGT. The TCR originated in a young man in good health. Input material: naive CD4+ T cells sorted from blood. The subset denotes: CD45RA+ positively selected. The chain joins TRBV6-1 to TRBJ1-5, with 9 bases matching TRBD1. The CDR3 here is CASSELGTGQGPQHF. The CDR3 DNA is TGTGCCAGCAGTGAATTAGGGACAGGGCAAGGGCCCCAGCATTTT.